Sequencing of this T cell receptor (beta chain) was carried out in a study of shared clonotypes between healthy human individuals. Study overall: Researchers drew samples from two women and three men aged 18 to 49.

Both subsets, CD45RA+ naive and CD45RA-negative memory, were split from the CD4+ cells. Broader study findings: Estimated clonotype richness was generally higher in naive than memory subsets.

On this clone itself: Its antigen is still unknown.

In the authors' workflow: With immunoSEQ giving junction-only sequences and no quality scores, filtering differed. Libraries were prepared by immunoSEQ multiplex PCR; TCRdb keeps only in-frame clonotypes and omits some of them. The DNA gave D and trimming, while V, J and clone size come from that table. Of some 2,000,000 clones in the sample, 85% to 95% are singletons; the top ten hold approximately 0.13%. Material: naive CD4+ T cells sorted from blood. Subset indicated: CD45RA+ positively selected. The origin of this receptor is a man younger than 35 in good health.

The CDR3 DNA sequence: TGTGCCAGCTCAAAAGACACGAGCGGTGGCTACACCTTC. Translating it yields CASSKDTSGGYTF. The rearrangement uses TRBV18 and TRBJ1-2; no definite D call. Germline V gene sequence: CDR1 KGHSH, CDR2 LQKENI. The CDR3 is 13 residues long. The ends were cut back, 5 bases at V and 7 bases at J, with 14 bases in the middle.